This TCR beta chain was sequenced in a study of response to subunit inactivated influenza vaccine. Regarding the study as a whole: It was the authors' suggestion that each seasonal influenza vaccination recruits few new T cells.

TCRdb reanalysed the RT-PCR reads using MiXCR and keeps one entry per CDR3 protein. The table includes about 800,000 distinct CDR3 sequences, approximately 21% detected once. Trimming took off 7 bases at V and 2 bases at J, with 21 bases between the two ends. Looked up from germline, CDR1 is SGHAT and CDR2 is FQNNGV. The CDR3 has 16 residues. Points on this clonotype: Its antigen is not identified.

This chain links TRBV11-2 with TRBJ2-7, with TRBD2 as a possible D gene (6 bases). The sequencing used PBMCs from blood, collected 5 to 6 days after vaccination. This TCR derives from a middle-aged man who received an inactivated influenza vaccine. CDR3 in amino acids: CASTTFPRGMAYEQYF. Written as DNA, the CDR3 is TGTGCCAGCACCACCTTCCCCCGGGGGATGGCCTACGAGCAGTACTTC.